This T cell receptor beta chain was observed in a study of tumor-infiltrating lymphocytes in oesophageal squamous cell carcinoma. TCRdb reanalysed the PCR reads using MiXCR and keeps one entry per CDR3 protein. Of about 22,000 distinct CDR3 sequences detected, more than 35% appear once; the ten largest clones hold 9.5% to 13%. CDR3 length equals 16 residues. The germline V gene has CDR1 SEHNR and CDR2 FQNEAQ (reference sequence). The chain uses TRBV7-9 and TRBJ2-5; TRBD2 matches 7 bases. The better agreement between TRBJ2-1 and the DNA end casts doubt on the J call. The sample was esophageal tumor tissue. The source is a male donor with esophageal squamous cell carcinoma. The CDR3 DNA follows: TGTGCCAGCAGCTTAGCGCGGAGCGGGACGTACAATGAGCAGTTCTTC. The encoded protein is CASSLARSGTYNEQFF.